The rows below give T cell receptor beta chains drawn from one sample of a study of T cell responses to AZD1222 COVID-19 vaccine. TCRdb's copy holds only in-frame clones and misses some; the assay was immunoSEQ multiplex PCR. The data show about 35,000 clones, with just over 85% seen just once and about 11% held by the top ten. This specimen was peripheral blood, taken 28 days after the second AZD1222 dose. The source is an adult who received the AZD1222 COVID-19 vaccine. The CDR3 runs from the conserved cysteine through the conserved F or W. A D gene is named only where the DNA matches it firmly. Some rows have no size entry. The others give once, few or many, or a class for an expanded clone.

v_call	clone_size	j_call	d_call	cdr3_nt	cdr3_aa
TRBV11-2	NA	TRBJ2-1	TRBD2	TGTGCCAGCAGCTTAGACCTTATTGGCGGGAGATCCCATGAGCAGTTCTTC	CASSLDLIGGRSHEQFF
TRBV2	NA	TRBJ2-2	TRBD1	TGTGCCAGCAGCAAACAGGGGGCGGACACCGGGGAGCTGTTTTTT	CASSKQGADTGELFF
TRBV6-4	few	TRBJ2-3	NA	TGTGCCAGCAGTGACTCGAATCAGGGTGCAGATACGCAGTATTTT	CASSDSNQGADTQYF
TRBV19	few	TRBJ2-1	NA	TGTGCCAGTAGTGAGCCGGAACAGGGCTACAATGAGCAGTTCTTC	CASSEPEQGYNEQFF
TRBV28	NA	TRBJ1-5	NA	TGTGCCAGCCGTCACTTCGGGCGGTCAGATCAGCCCCAGCATTTT	CASRHFGRSDQPQHF
TRBV6-1	NA	TRBJ1-2	NA	TGTGCCAGCAGTGACGGGCAGTTCTATGGCTACACCTTC	CASSDGQFYGYTF
TRBV5-5	NA	TRBJ1-1	NA	TGTGCCAGCAGCACCGCGGTGAACACTGAAGCTTTCTTT	CASSTAVNTEAFF
TRBV2	NA	TRBJ2-5	NA	TGTGCCAGCAGTGATGGGATGGAAGAGACCCAGTACTTC	CASSDGMEETQYF
TRBV5-1	NA	TRBJ2-7	TRBD1	TGCGCCAGCACCGGGGTTGGACAGGGGCGGTACGAGCAGTACTTC	CASTGVGQGRYEQYF
TRBV6-6	once	TRBJ1-5	TRBD1	TGTGCCAGCAGTTACGCAACAGGGGATTCCCAGCATTTT	CASSYATGDSQHF
TRBV2	NA	TRBJ2-6	TRBD1	TGTGCCAGTCAACAGGGGGCCCGCTCTGGGGCCAACGTCCTGACTTTC	CASQQGARSGANVLTF
TRBV5-1	NA	TRBJ1-4	NA	TGCGCCAGCAGCTTGGACGGTTATAATGAAAAACTGTTTTTT	CASSLDGYNEKLFF
TRBV9	NA	TRBJ2-3	TRBD2	TGTGCCAGCAGCCCAAGGGGGACTAGCGGCACAGATACGCAGTATTTT	CASSPRGTSGTDTQYF
TRBV7-2	NA	TRBJ2-5	NA	TGTGCCAGCAGCTACCTCACACAAGAGACCCAGTACTTC	CASSYLTQETQYF
TRBV27	few	TRBJ2-7	NA	TGTGCCACCCGTGGCAGGGCCTACGAGCAGTACTTC	CATRGRAYEQYF
TRBV11-2	NA	TRBJ2-7	TRBD2	TGTGCCAGCAGCAACCGGGACTATCTTAACGAGCAGTACTTC	CASSNRDYLNEQYF
TRBV11-2	NA	TRBJ2-3	TRBD2	TGTGCCAGCAGCTTCATCCGACTAGCGGGAGGTGTGGATACGCAGTATTTT	CASSFIRLAGGVDTQYF
TRBV16	few	TRBJ1-5	NA	TGTGCCAGCAGCCAAACGCAGGGCAATCAGCCCCAGCATTTT	CASSQTQGNQPQHF
TRBV5-1	once	TRBJ2-2	NA	TGCGCCAGCAGCTTTGGACACCCGAACACCGGGGAGCTGTTTTTT	CASSFGHPNTGELFF
TRBV28	NA	TRBJ2-1	NA	TGTGCCAGCAGTTCGAGCACCGGGACCCAGGAGGTGCAGTTCTTC	CASSSSTGTQEVQFF
TRBV11-2	NA	TRBJ1-5	NA	TGTGCCAGCAGCTCCCCCCTAGCAGGGCATTATAGCAATCAGCCCCAGCATTTT	CASSSPLAGHYSNQPQHF
TRBV27	few	TRBJ1-5	NA	TGTGCCAGCAGTTTGACAAGAAATCAGCCCCAGCATTTT	CASSLTRNQPQHF
TRBV7-2	NA	TRBJ1-1	NA	TGTGCCAGCAGCCCGGAACGCCCCCCGGGTGAAGCTTTCTTT	CASSPERPPGEAFF
TRBV2	NA	TRBJ1-4	TRBD1	TGTGCCAGCAGTCGGGACAGGGGCGCAACTAATGAAAAACTGTTTTTT	CASSRDRGATNEKLFF
TRBV7-2	NA	TRBJ1-5	NA	TGTGCCAGCAGCCCACAAGGCCCCAAAGTTGGTCAGCCCCAGCATTTT	CASSPQGPKVGQPQHF
TRBV18	NA	TRBJ2-1	TRBD2	TGTGCCAGCTCACCAGGGGGACTAGCGCTAAGCTCCTACAATGAGCAGTTCTTC	CASSPGGLALSSYNEQFF
TRBV5-1	NA	TRBJ2-7	TRBD1	TGCGCCAGCAGCCCCTTCCGGGACAGCTACGAGCAGTACTTC	CASSPFRDSYEQYF
TRBV19	NA	TRBJ1-6	TRBD1	TGTGCCAGTAGAGGGGGACAGGGGAATCGCTCCTATAATTCACCCCTCCACTTT	CASRGGQGNRSYNSPLHF
TRBV12-3/TRBV12-4	NA	TRBJ1-2	NA	TGTGCCAGCAGTTCCGCCCGAGGCTACACCTTC	CASSSARGYTF
TRBV3-1/TRBV3-2	NA	TRBJ1-4	NA	TGTGCCAGCAGCCACGCAGCGACACGTGAAAAACTGTTTTTT	CASSHAATREKLFF
TRBV10-3	NA	TRBJ2-7	TRBD2	TGTGCCATCAGTCTGGGGGGGGACGAGCAGTACTTC	CAISLGGDEQYF
TRBV5-1	NA	TRBJ1-1	NA	TGCGCCAGCAGCCCGACTCTCAACACTGAAGCTTTCTTT	CASSPTLNTEAFF
TRBV3-1/TRBV3-2	NA	TRBJ1-2	NA	TGTGCCAGCAGCGCACGGGACACGAGAGTTTGGTATGGCTACACCTTC	CASSARDTRVWYGYTF
TRBV30	NA	TRBJ1-5	NA	TGTGCCTGGGATCGAGGAGGGGCGCGTCAGCCCCAGCATTTT	CAWDRGGARQPQHF
TRBV7-3	NA	TRBJ1-5	NA	TGTGCCAGCAGCTTCCTGGTCGATCAGCCCCAGCATTTT	CASSFLVDQPQHF
TRBV30	once	TRBJ1-2	TRBD1	TGTGCCTGGAGTCAGGACAGGAATAACTATGGCTACACCTTC	CAWSQDRNNYGYTF
TRBV5-1	NA	TRBJ1-1	NA	TGCGCCAGCAGCTTATCCGGGATAATGAACACTGAAGCTTTCTTT	CASSLSGIMNTEAFF
TRBV6-5	NA	TRBJ1-2	TRBD1	TGTGCCAGCAGTCGTACCCTACAGGGGGCAGATGGCTACACCTTC	CASSRTLQGADGYTF